One and the same sample provided the 21 T cell receptor beta chains below, sequenced in a study of OX40 agonist ivuxolimab in advanced cancers. TCRdb's copy holds only in-frame clones and misses some; the assay was immunoSEQ multiplex PCR. This table has some 51,000 clones, more than 75% appearing once. The sequenced sample was CD4+ or CD8+ T cells sorted from blood, obtained in a trial of the OX40 agonist ivuxolimab. The receptors stem from an adult with an advanced solid tumor such as melanoma, head and neck, liver or kidney cancer.

This chain connects TRBV10-3 to TRBJ1-1; TRBD1 might be the D (6 bases). This CDR3 spans 14 amino acids. V lost 2 bases and J lost 1, with 8 bases in between. Germline loops: CDR1 ENHRY, CDR2 SYGVKD. The CDR3 is CAISERGTNTEAFF. The DNA for the CDR3 is TGTGCCATCAGTGAGAGGGGGACGAACACTGAAGCTTTCTTT.

This rearrangement joins TRBV9 to TRBJ1-2; 9 bases match TRBD1. Germline values: CDR1 SGDLS, CDR2 YYNGEE. V lost 4 bases and J lost 2; bases outside the gene matches: 6. The CDR3 spans 15 residues. In nucleotides, the CDR3 is TGTGCCAGCAGCCCGAGGACAGGGGTGAACTATGGCTACACCTTC. It specifies CASSPRTGVNYGYTF. Looking up the rest from reference TRBV9 and TRBJ1-2 gives the full variable domain: DSGVTQTPKHLITATGQRVTLRCSPRSGDLSVYWYQQSLDQGLQFLIQYYNGEERAKGNILERFSAQQFPDLHSELNLSSLELGDSALYFCASSPRTGVNYGYTFGSGTRLTVV.

The V and J genes are TRBV4-1 and TRBJ2-5; 8 bases align to TRBD1. The V segment lost 0 bases and the J segment 4 bases; nucleotides outside the gene matches: 7. The CDR3 spans 16 residues. The V gene's germline CDR1 is MGHRA and CDR2 YSYEKL. CDR3 DNA sequence: TGCGCCAGCAGCCAAGATCTCAGGACAGGGCGAGAGACCCAGTACTTC. Its protein is CASSQDLRTGRETQYF.

The J gene is TRBJ2-1, the V gene TRBV6-1; D assignment may be TRBD1 or TRBD2 (5 bases each). Germline CDR1 MNHNS, CDR2 SASEGT. This CDR3 region has 14 residues. The V and J ends lost 3 bases and 3 bases respectively, with 9 bases between them. The CDR3 DNA reads TGTGCCAGCAGTGAGAGGGGCGACTACAATGAGCAGTTCTTC. It specifies CASSERGDYNEQFF.

This clone has only a few counts. The genes are TRBV28 and TRBJ1-1; D call uncertain. V shed 7 bases and J shed 6 bases, with 0 bases lying between them. The CDR3 loop spans 8 amino acids. CDR1 is MDHEN and CDR2 is SYDVKM in the germline V gene. CDR3 region: CASTEAFF. DNA for the CDR3: TGTGCCAGCACTGAAGCTTTCTTT.

The J gene is TRBJ2-7, the V gene TRBV7-9, with 9 bases aligning to TRBD1. The CDR3 has 14 residues. V shed 5 bases, J shed 3 bases, and the junction held 5 bases outside the gene matches. Looked up from germline, CDR1 is SEHNR and CDR2 is FQNEAQ (reference sequence). CDR3 sequence (DNA): TGTGCCAGCAGCCGGGACAGGGAGGGCTACGAGCAGTACTTC. It encodes CASSRDREGYEQYF.

The chain uses TRBV7-3 and TRBJ1-1, with D possibly being TRBD1 (5 bases). The CDR3 runs to 15 residues. Between the trimmed V and J ends, which lost 5 bases and 4 bases, there was a span of 17 bases. CDR1 is SGHTA and CDR2 is FQGTGA in the germline V gene. The CDR3 is CASSPHGGDRTEAFF. The DNA of the CDR3 is TGTGCCAGCAGCCCACACGGGGGGGATCGCACTGAAGCTTTCTTT.

V gene TRBV19 combines with J gene TRBJ2-7; possibly TRBD1 for D (6 bases). Between the trimmed V and J ends, which lost 5 bases and 1 base, there was a span of 18 bases. CDR1 LNHDA and CDR2 SQIVND come from the germline V gene (reference sequence). The CDR3 sequence is 16 residues long. The CDR3 bases are TGTGCCAGTAGTCTCGTTGGACAGTGGCCTTCCTACGAGCAGTACTTC. It yields the protein CASSLVGQWPSYEQYF.

This sequence joins TRBV9 and TRBJ1-1, with TRBD1 as a possible D gene (6 bases). This CDR3 is built from 15 residues. Deletions cut 5 bases from V and 1 base from J, with 15 bases between. CDR1 and CDR2 from the germline V gene are SGDLS and YYNGEE. CDR3 in DNA: TGTGCCAGCAGTGCACAACCGACAGGGAACACTGAAGCTTTCTTT. Its translation is CASSAQPTGNTEAFF.

The chain joins TRBV19 to TRBJ2-7; no definite D call. This CDR3 has 13 amino acids. Germline V gene data show CDR1 as LNHDA and CDR2 as SQIVND (reference sequence). Trimming stripped 8 bases from V and 3 bases from J, with 14 bases between. The CDR3 sequence is CASSFADGYEQYF. For the CDR3, the DNA is TGTGCCAGTTCCTTCGCAGATGGCTACGAGCAGTACTTC.

The chain uses TRBV9 and TRBJ1-5, with TRBD1 as a possible D gene (5 bases). V lost 4 bases and J lost 10, with 18 bases in between. The V gene's germline CDR1 is SGDLS and CDR2 YYNGEE. The CDR3 covers 14 residues. The CDR3: CASSPGTALSPQHF. As DNA, the CDR3 is TGTGCCAGCAGCCCCGGGACCGCTTTGAGTCCCCAGCATTTT.

This clone was detected once. This chain uses TRBV19 with TRBJ2-2, with TRBD2 matching 12 bases. In germline, CDR1 is LNHDA, CDR2 SQIVND (reference sequence). The CDR3 is 16 amino acids. V shed 4 bases, J shed 6 bases, and the junction held 6 bases outside the gene matches. The CDR3 reads CASSTLAGGLSGELFF. CDR3 nucleotides: TGTGCCAGTAGTACCCTAGCGGGGGGGTTATCCGGGGAGCTGTTTTTT.

V and J are TRBV11-1 and TRBJ1-3, with D hard to call. The CDR3 covers 16 residues. The V gene lost 2 bases and the J gene lost 3 bases, with 14 bases spanning the gap. Germline-derived CDR1 and CDR2 are SGHAT and FQDESV (reference sequence). The DNA of the CDR3 is TGTGCCAGCAGCTTAAGACTGGAAAACTTTGGAAACACCATATATTTT. It translates to CASSLRLENFGNTIYF.

This chain links TRBV7-9 with TRBJ2-1; 14 bases are shared with TRBD2. The CDR3 covers 15 residues. With V trimmed by 6 bases and J by 6 bases, 4 bases remained unmatched. Per germline, CDR1 SEHNR and CDR2 FQNEAQ (reference sequence). The CDR3 DNA reads TGTGCCAGCAGGACTAGCGGGGGGGGCCCCAATGAGCAGTTCTTC. It translates to CASRTSGGGPNEQFF.

Worth noting for this clone: The junction departs from germline at one end; a sequencing error may be responsible. The gene calls are TRBV6-6 and TRBJ1-6; weak D call: TRBD1 (5 bases). The length of the CDR3 is 10 residues. Germline lookup yields CDR1 MNHNY and CDR2 SVGAGI (reference sequence). The CDR3 region is CASSYGAGYF. The CDR3 DNA sequence: TGTGCCAGCAGTTACGGGGCGGGCTACTTT.

J is TRBJ2-5 and V is TRBV13, with 12 bases identical to TRBD2. Trimming removed 5 bases from V and 2 bases from J; junction bases left unmatched: 6. This CDR3 has 16 residues. Germline V gene sequence: CDR1 PRHDT, CDR2 FYEKMQ (reference sequence). CDR3 sequence: CASSPETSGGQETQYF. The CDR3 DNA follows: TGTGCCAGCAGCCCGGAGACTAGCGGGGGACAAGAGACCCAGTACTTC.

This clone came up many times. The chain links TRBV6-5 to TRBJ1-6, with 7 bases aligning to TRBD1. CDR1 is MNHEY, CDR2 SVGAGI, per germline. The CDR3 is made up of 14 amino acids. Trimming took 6 bases from V and 5 from J; bases not matched to a gene: 4. CDR3 DNA: TGTGCCAGCAGAGGACAGGAGAATAATTCACCCCTCCACTTT. Its translation: CASRGQENNSPLHF.

This chain connects TRBV7-6 to TRBJ2-5, with unresolved D. The CDR3 consists of 13 residues. Germline lookup yields CDR1 SGHVS and CDR2 FNYEAQ. Trimming took off 5 bases at V and 3 bases at J, with 10 bases between the two ends. In nucleotides, the CDR3 is TGTGCCAGCAGCCCCTCGTCCAAAGAGACCCAGTACTTC. Its translation: CASSPSSKETQYF.

In DNA form, the CDR3 reads TGCGCCAGCAGCTTGGAAGGGACCTGGGGCGAAAAACTGTTTTTT. Protein: CASSLEGTWGEKLFF. The rearrangement uses TRBV5-1 and TRBJ1-4; possible D gene TRBD1, 5 bases. Trimming shortened V by 0 bases and J by 8 bases, and 14 bases separated the two germline ends. Looked up from germline, CDR1 is SGHRS and CDR2 is YFSETQ. This CDR3 has 15 amino acids.

The chain employs TRBV6-5 and TRBJ1-5; tentative D call: TRBD1 (6 bases). The germline V gene has CDR1 MNHEY and CDR2 SVGAGI. The V and J ends lost 4 bases and 7 bases respectively, with 14 bases between them. The CDR3 runs 14 residues. CDR3 in amino acids: CASSLNRVEQPQHF. The CDR3 nucleotides read TGTGCCAGCAGTTTAAACAGGGTCGAACAGCCCCAGCATTTT.

V and J are TRBV6-5 and TRBJ2-7; D is unclear. Deletions cut 7 bases from V and 0 bases from J, with 16 bases between. The germline V gene has CDR1 MNHEY and CDR2 SVGAGI. The CDR3 covers 15 residues. CDR3 bases: TGTGCCAGCATGATGGGCCATACAAACTCCTACGAGCAGTACTTC. Its translation is CASMMGHTNSYEQYF.